These 17 T cell receptor beta chains share one sample of origin, sequenced in a study of blood T cell repertoires in COVID-19. The repertoire was sequenced with immunoSEQ multiplex PCR; TCRdb's copy has only in-frame clones and lacks some. The sample has a few hundred thousand clones; about 90% are singletons. The sequenced material came from PBMCs or T cells enriched from blood (not recorded which). The receptors come from a man in his forties in a cohort exposed to, infected with or recovered from COVID-19 (not recorded which).

This chain joins TRBV27 and TRBJ1-6; no clear D gene. CDR1 MNHEY and CDR2 SMNVEV come from the germline V gene (reference sequence). The CDR3 covers 14 residues. The V gene lost 5 bases and the J gene lost 9 bases, with 14 bases spanning the gap. CDR3 amino acids: CASSPAGRSSPLHF. As DNA, the CDR3 is TGTGCCAGCAGTCCGGCGGGAAGAAGTTCACCCCTCCACTTT.

The V call is TRBV5-1, the J call TRBJ2-1; 8 bases align to TRBD1. Germline V CDR1 and CDR2: SGHRS, YFSETQ. V was pared by 7 bases and J by 2 bases, with 5 bases of the junction left unmatched. The CDR3 covers 14 residues. DNA of the CDR3: TGCGCCAGCTCCCCACAGGGGGCCTACAATGAGCAGTTCTTC. Translating it yields CASSPQGAYNEQFF.

This clone has only a few counts. This sequence joins TRBV7-9 and TRBJ1-5, with D perhaps matching TRBD1 (5 bases). The CDR3 contains 17 residues. Germline loops: CDR1 SEHNR, CDR2 FQNEAQ (reference sequence). The V end was cut by 2 bases, the J end by 2 bases, with 16 bases between. The CDR3 here is CASSLMSGQGGNQPQHF. CDR3 DNA: TGTGCCAGCAGCTTAATGAGTGGTCAGGGTGGCAATCAGCCCCAGCATTTT.

The rearrangement joins TRBV30 to TRBJ1-2; 7 positions match TRBD1. There are 16 residues in the CDR3. Looked up from germline, CDR1 is GTSNPN and CDR2 is SVGIG (reference sequence). Trimming took 8 bases from V and 0 from J; bases not matched to a gene: 15. The CDR3 DNA sequence: TGTGCCGGCCGTCCCGGGACAGTGGGCGCTAACTATGGCTACACCTTC. Its translation is CAGRPGTVGANYGYTF.

This clone was seen just once. The chain links TRBV7-9 to TRBJ1-4, with 8 positions matching TRBD1. This CDR3 contains 12 residues. J gave up 7 bases and V 6 bases, and 1 base lay outside the gene matches. Per germline, CDR1 SEHNR and CDR2 FQNEAQ (reference sequence). The CDR3 region is CASRTGGEKLFF. The CDR3 DNA is TGTGCCAGCAGAACAGGGGGTGAAAAACTGTTTTTT. Using reference TRBV7-9 and TRBJ1-4 for the parts outside the CDR3, the full variable domain is DTGVSQNPRHKITKRGQNVTFRCDPISEHNRLYWYRQTLGQGPEFLTYFQNEAQLEKSRLLSDRFSAERPKGSFSTLEIQRTEQGDSAMYLCASRTGGEKLFFGSGTQLSVL.

This CDR3 is CASSLELPGSGNTIYF. CDR3 nucleotide sequence: TGCGCCAGCAGCTTGGAACTTCCAGGGTCCGGAAACACCATATATTTT. The rearrangement links TRBV5-1 to TRBJ1-3; a possible D gene is TRBD1 (5 bases). CDR1 and CDR2 (germline): SGHRS, YFSETQ. The CDR3 is made up of 16 amino acids. Trimming stripped 0 bases from V and 4 bases from J, with 14 bases between.

The chain joins TRBV20-1 to TRBJ2-1; 13 bases match TRBD2. Looked up from germline, CDR1 is DFQATT and CDR2 is SNEGSKA (reference sequence). CDR3 length: 17 residues. The junction had 9 bases not matched to a gene; V was cut back by 3 bases and J by 4 bases. The CDR3 nucleotides read TGCAGTGCTAGTGCGACTAGCGGGAGGAGGAGGTACAATGAGCAGTTCTTC. Its translation is CSASATSGRRRYNEQFF.

The chain uses TRBV28 and TRBJ1-5, with 8 bases that match TRBD1. Germline V gives CDR1 MDHEN, CDR2 SYDVKM. The trim removed 6 bases at V and 5 bases at J, leaving 15 bases unmatched. The CDR3 is made up of 17 amino acids. CDR3 coding DNA: TGTGCCAGCAGCCTGACAGGGGCCCTAACGAACGATCAGCCCCAGCATTTT. Protein sequence: CASSLTGALTNDQPQHF. The full variable domain, with the rest looked up from reference TRBV28 and TRBJ1-5, is DVKVTQSSRYLVKRTGEKVFLECVQDMDHENMFWYRQDPGLGLRLIYFSYDVKMKEKGDIPEGYSVSREKKERFSLILESASTNQTSMYLCASSLTGALTNDQPQHFGDGTRLSIL.

This rearrangement joins TRBV24-1 to TRBJ2-7; TRBD1 agrees at 8 bases. From germline, CDR1 is KGHDR and CDR2 SFDVKD. The V and J ends lost 11 bases and 2 bases, in that order; junction bases with no gene match: 10. This CDR3 region has 14 residues. CDR3 DNA sequence: TGTGCCATCGACTGGGACAGGCGACCCTACGAGCAGTACTTC. Encoded protein: CAIDWDRRPYEQYF.

The genes are TRBV5-1 and TRBJ1-1; D unclear. From germline, CDR1 is SGHRS and CDR2 YFSETQ. V dropped 1 base and J dropped 5 bases, with 12 bases sitting between them. The CDR3 contains 14 residues. The CDR3 DNA sequence: TGCGCCAGCAGCTTGATCTCGGGAGGGACTGAAGCTTTCTTT. Translating it yields CASSLISGGTEAFF.

The rearrangement links TRBV5-1 to TRBJ2-2; 7 bases map to TRBD2. The CDR3 extends over 15 amino acids. J gave up 5 bases and V 5 bases, and 9 bases lay outside the gene matches. Per the germline V gene, CDR1 is SGHRS and CDR2 is YFSETQ. CDR3 nucleotide sequence: TGCGCCAGCAGTAGCGGGCGGCTAGAAACCGGGGAGCTGTTTTTT. This codes for CASSSGRLETGELFF. Full variable domain (missing parts from reference TRBV5-1 and TRBJ2-2): KAGVTQTPRYLIKTRGQQVTLSCSPISGHRSVSWYQQTPGQGLQFLFEYFSETQRNKGNFPGRFSGRQFSNSRSEMNVSTLELGDSALYLCASSSGRLETGELFFGEGSRLTVL.

The J gene is TRBJ2-7, the V gene TRBV6-1; 9 nucleotides match TRBD1. This CDR3 contains 15 residues. The germline gives CDR1 MNHNS, CDR2 SASEGT. Losses at the gene ends were 1 base for V and 4 bases for J; bases not matched to a gene: 5. The CDR3 protein is CASSEDETGGYEQYF. In DNA, the CDR3 is TGTGCCAGCAGTGAAGATGAGACAGGGGGGTACGAGCAGTACTTC.

The genes are TRBV7-9 and TRBJ1-2; D ambiguous. CDR3 length equals 11 residues. CDR1 and CDR2 from the germline V gene are SEHNR and FQNEAQ (reference sequence). Trimming shortened V by 5 bases and J by 4 bases, and 5 bases separated the two germline ends. The CDR3 loop reads CASSPLYGYTF. The CDR3 nucleotides are TGTGCCAGCAGCCCCCTCTATGGCTACACCTTC.

The genes are TRBV10-1 and TRBJ1-5; D not certain. The CDR3 runs 13 residues. Germline CDR1 and CDR2: WNHNN and SYGVQD (reference sequence). V was shortened by 0 bases and J by 7 bases, with 7 bases between the two germline ends. In DNA, the CDR3 is TGCGCCAGCAGTGAGTCCCGCGGGCAGCCCCAGCATTTT. Its translation: CASSESRGQPQHF.

This clone was detected once. This chain joins TRBV6-1 and TRBJ1-1; 10 nucleotides match TRBD1. The CDR3 spans 15 residues. Unmatched junction bases numbered 4, after V lost 3 bases and J lost 3 bases. CDR1 MNHNS and CDR2 SASEGT come from the germline V gene. The CDR3: CASSEKGQGHTEAFF. In nucleotides, the CDR3 is TGTGCCAGCAGTGAGAAGGGACAGGGGCACACTGAAGCTTTCTTT.

A word on this clone: Additional DNA sequences in this sample encode the identical CDR3. The chain couples TRBV3-1 (or the pseudogene TRBV3-2) to TRBJ2-7, with D tentatively TRBD2 (5 bases). This CDR3 has 13 amino acids. Germline CDR1 is LGHDT and CDR2 is YNNKEL (reference sequence). V shed 1 base and J shed 2 bases, with 6 bases lying between them. This CDR3 reads CASSQGGAYEQYF. The CDR3 bases are TGTGCCAGCAGCCAAGGGGGAGCCTACGAGCAGTACTTC.

This clone appeared a single time. The chain is built from TRBV6-2 or TRBV6-3 and TRBJ1-2; TRBD1 aligns across 10 bases. The germline V gene has CDR1 MNHEY and CDR2 SVGEGT. The CDR3 runs to 13 residues. J lost 8 bases, V lost 6 bases, and 6 bases had no gene match. In DNA, the CDR3 is TGTGCCAGCAGCCCTGACAGGGGGCGAGGCTACACCTTC. Translation gives CASSPDRGRGYTF.